This T cell receptor (beta chain) was sequenced during a study of T cell responses to AZD1222 COVID-19 vaccine. TCRdb's copy holds only in-frame clones and misses some; the assay was immunoSEQ multiplex PCR. The sample yields about 76,000 clones, 70% to 90% seen once. Germline lookup yields CDR1 SGHNT and CDR2 YYREEE (reference sequence). The CDR3 loop spans 14 amino acids. Trimming left V 2 bases short and J 5 bases short, with 13 bases between. This clonotype was obtained from an adult in good health. The V and J genes are TRBV5-4 and TRBJ2-5; D unresolved. The sequenced sample was peripheral blood, obtained on day 0 of AZD1222 vaccination. DNA of the CDR3: TGTGCCAGCAGCTTCGATCTCGAAGCGGAGACCCAGTACTTC. Protein sequence: CASSFDLEAETQYF.